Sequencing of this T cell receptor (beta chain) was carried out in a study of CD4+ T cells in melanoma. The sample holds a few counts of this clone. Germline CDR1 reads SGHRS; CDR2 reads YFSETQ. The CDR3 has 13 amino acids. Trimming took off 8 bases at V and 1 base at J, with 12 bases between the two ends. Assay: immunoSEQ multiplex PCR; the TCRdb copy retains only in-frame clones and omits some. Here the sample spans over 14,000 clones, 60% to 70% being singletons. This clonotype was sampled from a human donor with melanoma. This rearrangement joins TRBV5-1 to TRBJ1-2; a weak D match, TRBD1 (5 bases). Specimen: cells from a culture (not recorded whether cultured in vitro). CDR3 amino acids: CASSPGVNYGYTF. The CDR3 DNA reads TGCGCCAGTTCCCCGGGGGTTAACTATGGCTACACCTTC.